Listed here is a single T cell receptor (beta chain). cDNA synthesis used a TRAV/TRBV-specific primer set for both chains. TCR amplification involved about 21 PCR cycles with a constant-region primer and V-primer adapter. TCRdb redid the calling of the reads with MiXCR, one entry per CDR3 protein. The table has more than 9,000 distinct CDR3 sequences, 75% seen once. This sample was taken from a study of low-dose radiotherapy and immunotherapy resistance in tumors. Study in general: Those assigned to Cohort 2 were treated with 1 Gy per fraction every two weeks (13 Gy in total over 26 weeks). Every day for four cycles from cycle 1 day 1, patients took 300 mg of oral aspirin. Every six weeks patients received intravenous ipilimumab 1 mg/kg, and every two weeks they received intravenous nivolumab 240 mg.

Those who qualified had advanced solid tumors (lacking tumor-infiltrating lymphocytes). Trimming stripped 0 bases from V and 6 bases from J, with 12 bases between. The CDR3 contains 15 residues. CDR1 is SGHRS and CDR2 is YFSETQ in the germline V gene. This sequence was found in a human donor with advanced metastatic prostate, ovarian, gallbladder or colorectal cancer (not recorded which). This table probably holds off-target reads from a library built for another chain. The genes are TRBV5-1 and TRBJ2-2, with D possibly TRBD1 on 5 matching bases. The CDR3 region has the DNA TGCGCCAGCAGCTTGGACCCCAGGGTCCCCGGGGAGCTGTTTTTT. Protein sequence: CASSLDPRVPGELFF.